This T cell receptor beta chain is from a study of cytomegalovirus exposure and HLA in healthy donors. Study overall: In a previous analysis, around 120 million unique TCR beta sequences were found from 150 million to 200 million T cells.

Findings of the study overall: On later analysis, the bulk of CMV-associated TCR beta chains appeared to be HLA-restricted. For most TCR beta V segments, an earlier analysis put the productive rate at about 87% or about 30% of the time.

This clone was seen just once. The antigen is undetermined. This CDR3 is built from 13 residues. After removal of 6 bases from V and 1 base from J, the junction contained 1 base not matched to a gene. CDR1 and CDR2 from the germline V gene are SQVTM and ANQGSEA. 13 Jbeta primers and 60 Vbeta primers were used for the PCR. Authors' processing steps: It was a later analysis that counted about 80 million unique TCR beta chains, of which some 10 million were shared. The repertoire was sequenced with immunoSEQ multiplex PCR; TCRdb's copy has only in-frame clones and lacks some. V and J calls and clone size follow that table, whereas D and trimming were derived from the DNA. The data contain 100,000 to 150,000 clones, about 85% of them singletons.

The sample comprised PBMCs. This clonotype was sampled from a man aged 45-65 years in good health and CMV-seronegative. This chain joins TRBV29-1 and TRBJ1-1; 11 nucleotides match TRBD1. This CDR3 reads CSVGTGGNTEAFF. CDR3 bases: TGCAGCGTCGGGACAGGGGGGAACACTGAAGCTTTCTTT.